This entry describes one TCR beta chain. What it recognizes is unknown. The method, 5' RACE with UMI labels, was used to prepare the TRB cDNA libraries. For each CDR3 protein, TCRdb gives one entry from its re-call of the 5' RACE reads, without DNA. The ten top clones account for 0.35% to 0.4%, within a sample of more than 80,000 distinct CDR3 sequences. This specimen comes from a study of CXCR3-negative and CXCR3-positive naive CD8 T cells. Looking at the study overall: The libraries together contributed some 140 million TRB reads, each supplying about 1.5 +/- 0.3 million.

General observations from the study: Comparison of naive subsets found surface CD5 to be comparable, and TCR strength was inferred on the basis of TRB CDR3 properties. Against CXCR3-negative naive cells, CXCR3-positive naive cells showed more hydrophobic TRB CDR3s.

This CDR3 region has 12 residues. Per the germline V gene, CDR1 is LNHDA and CDR2 is SQIVND (reference sequence). The TCR originated in a human donor in good health. Some clones in this sample may be carry-over from other donors' samples. V usage is TRBV19 and J usage is TRBJ2-1. Material: naive CXCR3+ CD8+ T cells from blood. Documented subset: CD45RO-CCR7+CD27+CD95- naive CD8+ T cells expressing CXCR3 (TNR3+). This CDR3 reads CASSTMANEQFF.